This entry lists 10 T cell receptor beta chains sequenced from one sample in a study of blood T cell repertoires in COVID-19 (dated by TCRdb to between 2020 and 2021). The library was obtained by the immunoSEQ multiplex PCR assay. Entries here come from immuneACCESS through TCRdb and include only in-frame sequences with V and J called. Some clones fail to appear in such tables; in the studies checked, an unresolved V gene covers under half of the shortfall, and the cause of the remainder is unknown. The sample table holds 45,000 to 65,000 clones, of which approximately 90% were seen once. Clones ranked in the top ten supply roughly 9.8% of the sample. The sequenced material came from peripheral blood. Receptor source: a woman of 80 years or more with acute or convalescent COVID-19.

This chain uses TRBV6-5 with TRBJ1-4; D gene unclear. The V and J ends lost 7 bases and 3 bases respectively, with 15 bases between them. The CDR3 covers 15 residues. Germline V CDR1 and CDR2: MNHEY, SVGAGI. The CDR3 nucleotides read TGTGCCAGCACCCTACGGGGTCATGCTAATGAAAAACTGTTTTTT. Amino acids: CASTLRGHANEKLFF.

Here the CDR3 DNA reads TGTGCCAGCGGGACAGGAAACAATCAGCCCCAGCATTTT. This codes for CASGTGNNQPQHF. This chain joins TRBV5-5 and TRBJ1-5; 8 positions agree with TRBD1. The CDR3 is 13 amino acids. Germline trimming cut 7 bases from V and 3 bases from J; bases unmatched to any gene: 3. From germline, CDR1 is SGHKS and CDR2 YYEKEE (reference sequence).

The chain recombines TRBV19 with TRBJ2-5; 10 nucleotides align to TRBD1. The junction had 14 bases not matched to a gene; V was cut back by 5 bases and J by 5 bases. Germline CDR1 LNHDA, CDR2 SQIVND (reference sequence). The CDR3 loop spans 17 amino acids. CDR3 coding DNA: TGTGCCAGTAGTCCTGGGCGAGGGACAGGGGTTATGGAGACCCAGTACTTC. As protein: CASSPGRGTGVMETQYF.

The rearrangement links TRBV9 to TRBJ2-3; D is unclear. This CDR3 comprises 14 residues. Germline V gene lookup returns CDR1 SGDLS and CDR2 YYNGEE. The V and J ends lost 0 bases and 7 bases respectively, with 12 bases between them. In DNA, the CDR3 is TGTGCCAGCAGCGTAGATCTTAGCAGCAATACGCAGTATTTT. Amino acid sequence: CASSVDLSSNTQYF.

The rearrangement links TRBV29-1 to TRBJ1-5, with 9 bases lining up with TRBD1. V trimming: 6 bases; J trimming: 7 bases; junction bases outside the gene matches: 10. The CDR3 is 14 residues long. Germline V gene lookup returns CDR1 SQVTM and CDR2 ANQGSEA. This chain's CDR3 is CSVAPGTGRQPQHF. In DNA, the CDR3 is TGCAGCGTAGCTCCCGGGACAGGGCGCCAGCCCCAGCATTTT.

This clone is medium-sized within its sample. The chain uses TRBV7-2 and TRBJ2-2, with TRBD1 identical over 8 bases. In germline, CDR1 is SGHTA, CDR2 FQGNSA. V shed 8 bases, J shed 7 bases, and the junction held 9 bases outside the gene matches. The CDR3 spans 14 residues. CDR3 coding DNA: TGTGCCAGCCAAGGACAGGGCCTGGTCGGGGAGCTGTTTTTT. Amino acid sequence: CASQGQGLVGELFF.

J is TRBJ1-2 and V is TRBV3-1 (or the pseudogene TRBV3-2); tentatively, D is TRBD1 (6 bases). Germline CDR1 is LGHDT and CDR2 is YNNKEL (reference sequence). The CDR3 extends over 16 amino acids. Trimming removed 0 bases at V and 8 bases at J, with 19 bases between. The CDR3 region is CASSQDDMGGGGGYTF. The CDR3 DNA sequence: TGTGCCAGCAGCCAAGATGACATGGGTGGGGGCGGCGGCTACACCTTC.

V and J are TRBV28 and TRBJ2-7, with D tentatively TRBD2 (6 bases). Trimming stripped 8 bases from V and 7 bases from J, with 21 bases between. The V gene's germline CDR1 is MDHEN and CDR2 SYDVKM. The length of the CDR3 is 14 residues. The CDR3 coding sequence is TGTGCCAGCCACTTGGGGACTGGGCGGATTGAGCAGTACTTC. Encoded protein: CASHLGTGRIEQYF.

The chain has TRBV19 and TRBJ1-5; D gene uncertain. Germline V gene lookup returns CDR1 LNHDA and CDR2 SQIVND (reference sequence). V was cut by 3 bases and J by 0 bases, with 6 bases left in between. The CDR3 is made up of 14 amino acids. CDR3 nucleotide sequence: TGTGCCAGTAGTATCGCGAATAGCAATCAGCCCCAGCATTTT. Its translation is CASSIANSNQPQHF.

The rearrangement links TRBV11-2 to TRBJ2-7; D gene uncertain. CDR3 length equals 11 residues. V lost 3 bases and J lost 6, with 6 bases in between. Germline assignment: CDR1 SGHAT and CDR2 FQNNGV. Here the CDR3 reads CASSFTGEQYF. The CDR3, as DNA: TGTGCCAGCAGCTTTACGGGCGAGCAGTACTTC.